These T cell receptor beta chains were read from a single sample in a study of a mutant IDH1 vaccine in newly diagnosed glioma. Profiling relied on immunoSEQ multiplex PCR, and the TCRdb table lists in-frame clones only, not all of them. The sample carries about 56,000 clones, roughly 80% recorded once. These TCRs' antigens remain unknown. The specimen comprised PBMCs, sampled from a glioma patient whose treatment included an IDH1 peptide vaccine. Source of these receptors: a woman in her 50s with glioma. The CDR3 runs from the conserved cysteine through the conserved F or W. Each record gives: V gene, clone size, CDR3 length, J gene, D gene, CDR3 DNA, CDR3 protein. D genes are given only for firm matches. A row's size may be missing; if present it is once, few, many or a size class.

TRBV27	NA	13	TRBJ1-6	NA	TGTGCCAGCACCCTGGGGTTGAATTCACCCCTCCACTTT	CASTLGLNSPLHF
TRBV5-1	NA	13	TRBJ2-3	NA	TGCGCCAGCAGCTTGACGGTCACAGATACGCAGTATTTT	CASSLTVTDTQYF
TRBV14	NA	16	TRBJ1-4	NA	TGTGCCAGCAGCCCAGGAAAAAAGACAACTAATGAAAAACTGTTTTTT	CASSPGKKTTNEKLFF
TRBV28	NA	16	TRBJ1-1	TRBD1	TGTGCCAGCAGGAGATCAGGGGGCCCCTTGAACACTGAAGCTTTCTTT	CASRRSGGPLNTEAFF
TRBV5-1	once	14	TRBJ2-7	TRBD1	TGCGCCAGCAGCTTCTCCCAGGGGGAGTACGAGCAGTACTTC	CASSFSQGEYEQYF
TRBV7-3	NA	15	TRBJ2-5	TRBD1	TGTGCCAGCAGCTTACGGACAGGGGGCGGGGAGACCCAGTACTTC	CASSLRTGGGETQYF
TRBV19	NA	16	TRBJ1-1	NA	TGTGCCAGTAGTGTATCAGGGCCGGGACCAAGGGGTGAAGCTTTCTTT	CASSVSGPGPRGEAFF
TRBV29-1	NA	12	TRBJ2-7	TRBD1	TGCAGCGGAGGGACAGGGCTCTACGAGCAGTACTTC	CSGGTGLYEQYF
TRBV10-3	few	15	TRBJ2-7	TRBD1	TGTGCCATCAGTGTTCTGACAGGGGGAACCTACGAGCAGTACTTC	CAISVLTGGTYEQYF
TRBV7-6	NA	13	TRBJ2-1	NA	TGTGCCAGCAGCGCTAAACGCCTCAATGAGCAGTTCTTC	CASSAKRLNEQFF
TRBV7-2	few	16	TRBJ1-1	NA	TGTGCCAGCAGCTTAGAAGGGGTTACGATGAACACTGAAGCTTTCTTT	CASSLEGVTMNTEAFF
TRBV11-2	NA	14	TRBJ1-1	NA	TGTGCCAGCAGCTTTATGCAGGGTGGCACTGAAGCTTTCTTT	CASSFMQGGTEAFF
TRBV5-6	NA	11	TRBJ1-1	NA	TGTGCCAGCAGCTTGGCGGGAGAAGCTTTCTTT	CASSLAGEAFF
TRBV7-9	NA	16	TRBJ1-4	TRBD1	TGTGCCAGCAGCCTTGGACAGGGATGGACTAATGAAAAACTGTTTTTT	CASSLGQGWTNEKLFF
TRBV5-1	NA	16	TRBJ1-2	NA	TGCGCCAGCAGCGCGGGACTGTCTCAGGCTAACTATGGCTACACCTTC	CASSAGLSQANYGYTF
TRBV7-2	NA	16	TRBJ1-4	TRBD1	TGTGCCAGCAGCTTAGGACAGGGACCAACTAATGAAAAACTGTTTTTT	CASSLGQGPTNEKLFF
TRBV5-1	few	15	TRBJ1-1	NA	TGCGCCAGCAGCTTGGAACCGGAGATGAACACTGAAGCTTTCTTT	CASSLEPEMNTEAFF
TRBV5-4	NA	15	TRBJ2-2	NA	TGTGCCAGCAGCTTGAAGACCGTCAACACCGGGGAGCTGTTTTTT	CASSLKTVNTGELFF
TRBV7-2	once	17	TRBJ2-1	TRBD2	TGTGCCAGCAGCTTAACGCTAGCGGGCTCCCCTTACAATGAGCAGTTCTTC	CASSLTLAGSPYNEQFF
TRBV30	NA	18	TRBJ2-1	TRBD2	TGTGCCTGGAGCGACACCCGGACTAGCGGGGGGGCCTACAATGAGCAGTTCTTC	CAWSDTRTSGGAYNEQFF
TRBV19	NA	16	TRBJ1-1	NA	TGTGCCAGTAGTATCGTGGGGGGGGCTGTTAACACTGAAGCTTTCTTT	CASSIVGGAVNTEAFF
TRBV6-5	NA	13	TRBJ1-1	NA	TGTGCCAGCAGCCGCGCCAGGGGTACTGAAGCTTTCTTT	CASSRARGTEAFF
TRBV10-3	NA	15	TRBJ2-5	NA	TGTGCCATCAGTGAGGGGACTGCCCGGCAAGAGACCCAGTACTTC	CAISEGTARQETQYF
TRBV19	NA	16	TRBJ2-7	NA	TGTGCCAGTAGTAGATTCACAGGGAGAGGATCCTACGAGCAGTACTTC	CASSRFTGRGSYEQYF
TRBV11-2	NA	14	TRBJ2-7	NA	TGTGCCAGCAGCTTATATGGGATTGAGGACGAGCAGTACTTC	CASSLYGIEDEQYF
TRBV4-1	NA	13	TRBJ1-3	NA	TGCGCCAGCAGCCGGGAGGGGAGAAACACCATATATTTT	CASSREGRNTIYF
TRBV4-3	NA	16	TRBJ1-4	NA	TGCGCCAGCAGCCAAGATCGGAGACTCTCAAATGAAAAACTGTTTTTT	CASSQDRRLSNEKLFF
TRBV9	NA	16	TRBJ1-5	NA	TGTGCCAGCAGCGTAGGGCAGGGATCGAGCAATCAGCCCCAGCATTTT	CASSVGQGSSNQPQHF
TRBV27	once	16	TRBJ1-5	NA	TGTGCCAGCAGTTCGACGATGGGGGTACGCAATCAGCCCCAGCATTTT	CASSSTMGVRNQPQHF
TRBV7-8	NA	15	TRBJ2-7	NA	TGTGCCAGCAGCTTAGGACCCAAGAGCTCCTACGAGCAGTACTTC	CASSLGPKSSYEQYF